This TCR beta chain was observed in a study of CD8 T cells in ankylosing spondylitis. Study observations and caveats: A TCR beta motif of roughly eight highly homologous variants appeared characteristic of ankylosing spondylitis blood.

In regard to this clonotype: Its antigen is currently unknown.

Germline CDR1 GTSNPN, CDR2 SVGIG (reference sequence). The CDR3 loop spans 15 amino acids. V lost 3 bases, J lost 9 bases, and 20 bases lay in between. Via MiXCR, TCRdb re-called the 5' RACE reads, giving one row per CDR3 protein. Counted here are 350,000 to 550,000 distinct CDR3 sequences, 20% to 30% occurring once; the ten biggest clones make up about 0.9%. Sequencing used blood, either unsorted or a sorted T cell fraction (not recorded which). The gene calls are TRBV30 and TRBJ2-2, with D tentatively TRBD2 (6 bases). The source of this sequence is a male donor with ankylosing spondylitis. The CDR3 DNA sequence: TGTGCCTGGAGCGTGGGGGACTCCTCCATCCGGGAGCTGTTTTTT. Translation: CAWSVGDSSIRELFF.